A selection of T cell receptor beta chains follows, all from one sample in a study of regulatory T cells in long-lasting Graves disease. TCRdb itself ran the multiplex PCR reads through MiXCR, one entry per CDR3 protein. Among 350,000 to 500,000 distinct CDR3 sequences listed, 12% to 15% were seen once. In addition, the sample was reused for a study of T cells in Graves' hyperthyroidism and ophthalmopathy.

The sample consisted of peripheral blood mononuclear cells (PBMCs), taken at new diagnosis, from a patient treated with antithyroid drugs. The receptor source for this set is a woman aged 45-60 years with Graves disease. CDR3s include the opening cysteine and the closing phenylalanine or tryptophan. Fields, in order: V gene, J gene, clone size, D gene, CDR3 protein, CDR3 DNA. D genes are given only for firm matches. Where a row states a size, it is once, few, many or the class of an expanded clone; other rows omit it.

TRBV2	TRBJ1-2	many	NA	CASSEPYGYTF	TGTGCCAGCAGTGAACCCTATGGCTACACCTTC
TRBV6-1	TRBJ2-3	many	TRBD1	CASSETGYHTDTQYF	TGTGCCAGCAGTGAGACAGGGTACCACACAGATACGCAGTATTTT
TRBV5-1	TRBJ2-7	many	NA	CASSLGGAAIYEQYF	TGCGCCAGCAGCTTAGGGGGGGCTGCGATTTACGAGCAGTACTTC
TRBV27	TRBJ2-7	many	NA	CASSFERSYEQYF	TGTGCCAGCAGTTTTGAACGCTCCTACGAGCAGTACTTC
TRBV7-9	TRBJ2-7	NA	NA	CASSGKSGQPRYEQYF	TGTGCCAGCAGCGGAAAATCAGGGCAGCCTCGGTACGAGCAGTACTTC
TRBV19	TRBJ2-3	few	TRBD1	CASSIGGPTGIADTQYF	TGTGCCAGTAGTATAGGGGGACCGACAGGGATCGCAGATACGCAGTATTTT
TRBV29-1	TRBJ2-1	few	NA	CSVEERVYNEQFF	TGCAGCGTTGAAGAAAGGGTCTACAATGAGCAGTTCTTC
TRBV20-1	TRBJ1-4	few	NA	CSATSGATTNEKLFF	TGCAGTGCTACATCAGGGGCTACAACTAATGAAAAACTGTTTTTT
TRBV5-1	TRBJ2-7	many	TRBD2	CASSHGLGTSGQQYF	TGTGCCAGCAGCCACGGACTAGGGACTAGCGGACAGCAGTACTTC
TRBV7-9	TRBJ2-1	many	TRBD2	CASSPSGTSGYNEQFF	TGTGCCAGCAGCCCCTCCGGGACTAGCGGCTACAATGAGCAGTTCTTC
TRBV20-1	TRBJ1-5	NA	NA	CSARHPGQSSNQPQHF	TGCAGTGCTAGACATCCCGGACAGTCTAGCAATCAGCCCCAGCATTTT
TRBV2	TRBJ2-3	few	NA	CASSEYLVSSTDTQYF	TGTGCCAGCAGTGAATATCTAGTCTCTAGCACAGATACGCAGTATTTT
TRBV27	TRBJ2-7	many	NA	CASSSIIGPLGVAYEQYF	TGTGCCAGCAGTTCAATTATAGGGCCGCTCGGCGTTGCCTACGAGCAGTACTTC
TRBV7-6	TRBJ1-6	few	NA	CASSPQRDSPLHF	TGTGCCAGCAGCCCGCAGAGGGATTCACCCCTCCACTTT